The rows below give T cell receptor beta chains drawn from one sample of a study of shared clonotypes between healthy human individuals. Assay: immunoSEQ multiplex PCR; the TCRdb copy retains only in-frame clones and omits some. This sample has around 750,000 clones; about 74% occur once, and the top ten carry about 1.8%. The specimen sequenced was memory CD4+ T cells sorted from blood. These receptors came from a woman in her twenties or thirties in good health. CDR3s include the opening cysteine and the closing phenylalanine or tryptophan. Fields, in order: J gene, clone size, D gene, V gene, CDR3 DNA, CDR3 protein. A D gene is named only where the DNA matches it firmly. Rows give clone size only sometimes, using once, few, many, or a class for an expanded clone.

TRBJ1-2 | - | TRBD1 | TRBV19 | TGTGCCACCAAGCCGGGACAGAACTTAATGGGCTACACCTTC | CATKPGQNLMGYTF
TRBJ2-6 | - | TRBD1 | TRBV5-1 | TGCGCCAGCAGCTACACAGGGGGTGGGGCCAACGTCCTGACTTTC | CASSYTGGGANVLTF
TRBJ2-5 | - | TRBD2 | TRBV28 | TGTGCCAGCATAGGCGGGAGTAACCTCGGGGAGACCCAGTACTTC | CASIGGSNLGETQYF
TRBJ2-2 | - | - | TRBV6-5 | TGTGCCAGCAGGAATAGCAGGAACACCGGGGAGCTGTTTTTT | CASRNSRNTGELFF
TRBJ1-1 | - | - | TRBV7-3 | TGTGCCAGCAGCTTAAGTGGTCAGGAGAACACTGAAGCTTTCTTT | CASSLSGQENTEAFF
TRBJ2-3 | - | TRBD2 | TRBV5-5 | TGTGCCAGCAACCTCCGGACTAGCCCGGATACGCAGTATTTT | CASNLRTSPDTQYF
TRBJ2-1 | - | TRBD1 | TRBV2 | TGTGCCAGCAGTGTTTTCCTGGACAGGGCCTACAATGAGCAGTTCTTC | CASSVFLDRAYNEQFF
TRBJ1-5 | few | - | TRBV27 | TGTGCCAGCACCCGAGGGGGAAGCAATCAGCCCCAGCATTTT | CASTRGGSNQPQHF
TRBJ1-1 | few | TRBD1 | TRBV29-1 | TGCAGCGTTTCCGGACAGGGTGAAGCTTTCTTT | CSVSGQGEAFF
TRBJ2-2 | few | - | TRBV4-1 | TGCGCCAGCAGCCAAGGGGGACAAGCGAACACCGGGGAGCTGTTTTTT | CASSQGGQANTGELFF
TRBJ2-7 | many | - | TRBV11-2 | TGTGCCAGCAGCTTAGTTCCTCTGGGGGGCGAACACTTC | CASSLVPLGGEHF
TRBJ2-3 | - | - | TRBV11-2 | TGTGCCAGCAGCTTCCCCGAGGATACGCAGTATTTT | CASSFPEDTQYF
TRBJ2-7 | - | TRBD2 | TRBV23-1 | TGCGCCAGCGGCTTTAGCGGGAACGAGCAGTACTTC | CASGFSGNEQYF
TRBJ2-1 | once | - | TRBV4-1 | TGCGCCAGCAGCCAGACAGACAGTGTAAAGTTCTTC | CASSQTDSVKFF
TRBJ2-5 | - | - | TRBV30 | TGTGCCTGGAGTGTACTTAACGGGGCGCAGTCGGCCCAGTACTTC | CAWSVLNGAQSAQYF
TRBJ2-5 | - | - | TRBV18 | TGTGCCAGCTCACCACGGATCGGCGAAGAGACCCAGTACTTC | CASSPRIGEETQYF
TRBJ2-3 | few | - | TRBV9 | TGTGCCAGCAGCGTAGCTGGAGGGGGGCGGACAGATACGCAGTATTTT | CASSVAGGGRTDTQYF
TRBJ2-6 | many | - | TRBV13 | TGTGCCAGTCTCCTTTTTGGCTCTGGGGCCAACGTCCTGACTTTC | CASLLFGSGANVLTF
TRBJ1-4 | - | - | TRBV27 | TGTGCCAGCAGTTTAAGATCTGGGGGCGGTGAAAAACTGTTTTTT | CASSLRSGGGEKLFF
TRBJ1-4 | few | - | TRBV6-1 | TGTGCCAGCAACGGGGCGCAAGATGAAAAACTGTTTTTT | CASNGAQDEKLFF